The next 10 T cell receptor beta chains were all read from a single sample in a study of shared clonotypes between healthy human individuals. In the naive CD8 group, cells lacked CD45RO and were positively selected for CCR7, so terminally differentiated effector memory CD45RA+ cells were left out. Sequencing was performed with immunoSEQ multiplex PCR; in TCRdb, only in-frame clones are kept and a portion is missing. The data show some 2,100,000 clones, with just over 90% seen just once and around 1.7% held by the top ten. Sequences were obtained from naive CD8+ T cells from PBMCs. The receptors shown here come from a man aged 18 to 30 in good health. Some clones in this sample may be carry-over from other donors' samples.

The CDR3 DNA reads TGCGCCAGCAGCCTGTCTGGGACGCGGGAGCAGTACTTC. Translated: CASSLSGTREQYF. The rearrangement uses TRBV4-3 and TRBJ2-7; either TRBD1 or TRBD2 may fit D (5 bases each). Germline CDR1 is LGHNA and CDR2 is YSLEER. Between the trimmed V and J ends, which lost 4 bases and 7 bases, there was a span of 14 bases. There are 13 residues in the CDR3.

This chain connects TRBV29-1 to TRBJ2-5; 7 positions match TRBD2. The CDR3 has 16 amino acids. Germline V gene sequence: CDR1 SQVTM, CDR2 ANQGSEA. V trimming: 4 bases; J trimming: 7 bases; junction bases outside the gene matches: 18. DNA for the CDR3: TGCAGCGTTGTGGTTCTTGGGCTAGCGGACACCGGGACCCAGTACTTC. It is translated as CSVVVLGLADTGTQYF. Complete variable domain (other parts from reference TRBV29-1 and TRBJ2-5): SAVISQKPSRDICQRGTSLTIQCQVDSQVTMMFWYRQQPGQSLTLIATANQGSEATYESGFVIDKFPISRPNLTFSTLTVSNMSPEDSSIYLCSVVVLGLADTGTQYFGPGTRLLVL.

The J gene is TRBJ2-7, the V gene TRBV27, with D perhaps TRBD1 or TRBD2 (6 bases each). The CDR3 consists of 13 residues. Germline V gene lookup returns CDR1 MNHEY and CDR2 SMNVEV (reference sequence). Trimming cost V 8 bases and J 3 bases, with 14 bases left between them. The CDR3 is CASGWGAYYEQYF. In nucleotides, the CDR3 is TGTGCCAGCGGATGGGGGGCGTACTACGAGCAGTACTTC.

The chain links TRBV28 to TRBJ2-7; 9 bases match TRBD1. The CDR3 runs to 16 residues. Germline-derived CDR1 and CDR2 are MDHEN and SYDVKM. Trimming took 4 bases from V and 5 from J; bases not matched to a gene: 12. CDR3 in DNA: TGTGCCAGCAGTTGGACGTACCGGGACAGGGCCCACGAGCAGTACTTC. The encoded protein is CASSWTYRDRAHEQYF.

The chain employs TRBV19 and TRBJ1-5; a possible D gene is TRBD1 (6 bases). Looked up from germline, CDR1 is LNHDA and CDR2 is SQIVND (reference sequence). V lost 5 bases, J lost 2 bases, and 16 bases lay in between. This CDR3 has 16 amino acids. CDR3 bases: TGTGCCAGTAGTCCTGCTTCACAGGGACGCAATCAGCCCCAGCATTTT. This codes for CASSPASQGRNQPQHF.

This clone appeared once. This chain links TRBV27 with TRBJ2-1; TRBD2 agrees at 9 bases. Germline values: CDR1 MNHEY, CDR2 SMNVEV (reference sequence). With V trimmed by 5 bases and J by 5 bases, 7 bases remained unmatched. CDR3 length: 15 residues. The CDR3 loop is CASSIGPSGDNEQFF. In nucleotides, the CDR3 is TGTGCCAGCAGTATAGGGCCTAGCGGGGACAATGAGCAGTTCTTC.

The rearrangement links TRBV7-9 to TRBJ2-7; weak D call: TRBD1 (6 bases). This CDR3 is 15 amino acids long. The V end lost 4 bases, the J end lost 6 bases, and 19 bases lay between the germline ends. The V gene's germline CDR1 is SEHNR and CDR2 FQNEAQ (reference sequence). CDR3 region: CASSSDPRGFREQYF. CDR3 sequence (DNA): TGTGCCAGCAGCTCTGACCCAAGGGGGTTTCGCGAGCAGTACTTC.

For the CDR3, the DNA is TGTGCCAGCACTCCACGGGGGACGGCTGCATACGAGCAGTACTTC. Translating it yields CASTPRGTAAYEQYF. The chain links TRBV27 to TRBJ2-7; TRBD2 might be the D (6 bases). The V gene's germline CDR1 is MNHEY and CDR2 SMNVEV (reference sequence). V lost 7 bases to trimming and J lost 4 bases, with 20 bases between them. CDR3 length equals 15 residues.

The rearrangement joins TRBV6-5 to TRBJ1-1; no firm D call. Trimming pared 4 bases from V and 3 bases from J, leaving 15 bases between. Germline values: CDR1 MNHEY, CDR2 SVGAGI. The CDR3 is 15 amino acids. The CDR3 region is CASSLSQAVHTEAFF. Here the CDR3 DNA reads TGTGCCAGCAGTTTATCTCAGGCAGTGCACACTGAAGCTTTCTTT.

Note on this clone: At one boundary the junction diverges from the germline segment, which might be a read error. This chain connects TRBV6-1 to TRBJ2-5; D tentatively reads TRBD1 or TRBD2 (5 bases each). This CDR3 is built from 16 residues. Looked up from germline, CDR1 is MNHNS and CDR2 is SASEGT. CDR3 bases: TGTGCCAGCAGAGAAGGGTCCGGGACGGGTTTTGGGACCCAGTACTTC. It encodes CASREGSGTGFGTQYF.